Given below is one T cell receptor (beta chain) in context. This clonotype appeared a few times. Its antigen has not been determined. Base qualities are not provided; no much larger clone lies one nucleotide away. The data originate from a study of T cells in Graves' hyperthyroidism and ophthalmopathy (dated by TCRdb to between 2017 and 2020). Describing the broader study: Peripheral blood samples were taken at the time of initial diagnosis, prior to any treatment. To identify distinguishing TCR V-J signatures, a discovery cohort of about a hundred patients was used, comprising 40 to 45 with Graves' ophthalmopathy and some 57 with stable Graves' hyperthyroidism. Whether ophthalmopathy could be predicted prospectively was tested in an independent validation cohort made up of roughly 19 hyperthyroidism patients plus 17 patients who later progressed to ophthalmopathy. The 95 to 100 discovery patients were randomly divided into training and test sets at a 7:3 ratio. Thyroid tissue and blood T-cell repertoires from about six Graves' hyperthyroidism patients were also compared in the study. Once sampling was done, hyperthyroidism patients were given methimazole at a starting dose of 30 mg daily, whereas ophthalmopathy patients were given high-dose intravenous methylprednisolone. The paper describes TCR Vbeta CDR3 sequencing of 130 to 150 peripheral blood samples, made up of 43 ophthalmopathy patients, 70 to 80 hyperthyroidism patients and roughly 17 progressor patients. What the authors observed across the whole study: No statistical method was used to fix the sample size in advance, and group allocation was not hidden from the investigators. A 13 V-J signature model separated ophthalmopathy from stable hyperthyroidism, with 87.88% sensitivity and roughly 84% specificity in cross-validation and 80%/75% in testing. During validation, the model predicted progression to ophthalmopathy a median of approximately six months ahead of onset, with 70.59% sensitivity and under 85% specificity. Most expanded thyroid clonotypes (frequency above 0.001) were also found in blood, which suggests that blood repertoires may mirror thyroid immune responses.

The CDR3 spans 14 residues, from the cysteine through the phenylalanine. Just the 42-base CDR3 DNA is kept, in frame starting at base 1. Reading the germline V gene (reference sequence) gives CDR1 LNHDA and CDR2 SQIVND. V lost 6 bases and J lost 9 bases, and the count of bases not matched to a germline gene is 11. The TCR beta CDR3 regions were amplified from the RNA transcripts. The TCR CDR3 was subjected to a first round of RT-PCR using the HTBI primer set and the Qiagen OneStep RT-PCR kit. Libraries were constructed in a second round of multiplex PCR, after which size selection and purification were carried out. Sequencing of the libraries was done on an Illumina HiSeq2000 using paired-end 100 bp reads. On the study's bioinformatics: Raw data were processed with SOAPnuke, discarding reads with adapters, uncalled bases, mean Phred below 15, or no exact constant-primer or identifier match. COPE v1.2.5 was used to merge high-quality paired reads, and clonotypes were defined as unique nucleotide sequences. Clonotypes were aligned to IMGT TRBV, TRBD and TRBJ reference segments using MiTCR v1.1. Analysis was restricted to V-J combinations with a frequency above 0.0001, which covered approximately 99% of repertoires. A TCS score was defined as the ratio between F50 (clonal expansion) and ExV (chaos), using BLOSUM62-based TCRdist between CDR3 peptides within each V-J. Welch's t-statistics and random forest reduced 450 to 600 V-J features to under 15, which were used in a naive Bayes classifier (R e1071). The public reads were reprocessed in TCRdb via fastp at Q25 and MiXCR, keeping in-frame beta chains. Rows with one shared CDR3 protein collapse into an entry with the most common genes and DNA. TCRdb, not the authors, supplied the V and J calls. The sample contains 550,000 to 650,000 distinct CDR3 sequences, around 14% of them found a single time. The ten largest clones add up to under 7% of the sample.

Hyperthyroidism patients were aged 18 to 65 years and newly diagnosed, with disease duration of less than 2 months. The study excluded patients with uncontrolled infections, other autoimmune diseases, pregnancy or lactation. Clinical symptoms, serum thyroxine and TRAb, thyroid ultrasound, and orbital computed tomography formed the basis for the diagnoses. For progressor patients, blood was drawn at the first diagnosis of hyperthyroidism, before any ophthalmopathy symptoms had appeared. PBMCs were isolated from more than 9 ml of fresh peripheral blood by Ficoll-Paque density gradient centrifugation. Progressor patients were first diagnosed with Graves' hyperthyroidism and then developed ophthalmopathy during follow-up. Total RNA was extracted using Trizol reagent, and RNA quality was assessed on an Agilent 2100 Bioanalyzer.

The chain was built from TRBV19 and TRBJ2-1, with TRBD2 matching 7 junction bases. Sequencing was performed on blood. The sequence was obtained from a woman younger than 45 with Graves' hyperthyroidism that later progressed to Graves' ophthalmopathy. Here the CDR3 is given as CASSLPGGRTEQFF. Read as DNA, the sequence is TGTGCCAGTAGCCTGCCGGGCGGGAGAACTGAGCAGTTCTTC.